Detailed here is one TCR beta chain. Its antigen is unknown. The source of the sample is a study of cytomegalovirus exposure and HLA in healthy donors. Trimming stripped 6 bases from V and 4 bases from J, with 8 bases between. This CDR3 is built from 13 residues. Germline V gene lookup returns CDR1 SGHNT and CDR2 YYREEE (reference sequence). Findings of the study overall: In an earlier analysis, about 87% or about 30%: the productive usage of most TCR beta V segments. The authors later found most CMV-associated TCR beta chains appeared HLA-restricted. Among TCR beta chains of equal frequency, HLA-associated ones were more clonally expanded in a later analysis.

The PCR made use of 60 Vbeta and 13 Jbeta primers. Methods used by the authors: In a later analysis, some 10 million of 83 million or so unique beta chains occurred in at least two donors. The table came from immunoSEQ multiplex PCR; TCRdb's copy has only in-frame clones and leaves some out. V and J calls and clone size come straight from that table; D and trimming were deduced from the DNA. The sample has under 300,000 clones, just over 85% seen once; the top ten hold almost 4%. The chain links TRBV5-4 to TRBJ2-6; the D is unclear. Sequenced sample: PBMCs. The receptor was derived from a man in his forties or fifties in good health and CMV-seropositive. Here the CDR3 reads CASTRFGANVLTF. The CDR3 DNA follows: TGTGCCAGCACTAGGTTCGGGGCCAACGTCCTGACTTTC. Together with reference TRBV5-4 and TRBJ2-6, the CDR3 gives the full variable domain: ETGVTQSPTHLIKTRGQQVTLRCSSQSGHNTVSWYQQALGQGPQFIFQYYREEENGRGNFPPRFSGLQFPNYSSELNVNALELDDSALYLCASTRFGANVLTFGAGSRLTVL.